These T cell receptor beta chains were read from a single sample in a study of cytomegalovirus exposure and HLA in healthy donors. Profiling relied on immunoSEQ multiplex PCR, and the TCRdb table lists in-frame clones only, not all of them. The sample has around 200,000 clones; 65% to 90% are singletons. Specimen: PBMCs. The receptors originated from a woman aged 30 to 39 in good health and CMV-seronegative. Each CDR3 is given with its conserved first and last residue. D genes are given only for firm matches. Expanded clones get a size class; other rows say once, few or many, or leave the size out.

CDR3nt	CDR3aa	abundance	v_gene	j_gene	d_gene
TGTGCCATCTCCCGTGAAAGGACTAGCGGAGACACCGGGGAGCTGTTTTTT	CAISRERTSGDTGELFF	NA	TRBV10-3	TRBJ2-2	TRBD2
TGTGCCAGCAGCTTGTACGGGACAGGGCAGTACGAGCAGTACTTC	CASSLYGTGQYEQYF	NA	TRBV11-3	TRBJ2-7	TRBD1
TGTGCCAGCAGCCCCGGGACAGGGGGGAATGGCTACACCTTC	CASSPGTGGNGYTF	NA	TRBV13	TRBJ1-2	TRBD1
TGTGCCAGCAGCCAAGGGCGGGGGAAGGTTGGCTACACCTTC	CASSQGRGKVGYTF	NA	TRBV14	TRBJ1-2	NA
TGTGCCAGCAGAGGATACAGGGGGGCTAATTCACCCCTCCACTTT	CASRGYRGANSPLHF	once	TRBV27	TRBJ1-6	TRBD1
TGTGCCAGCAGTGAACTCCAAGAGACCCAGTACTTC	CASSELQETQYF	NA	TRBV2	TRBJ2-5	NA
TGTGCCAGCAGCCCCAGTTCGTACCAAGAGACCCAGTACTTC	CASSPSSYQETQYF	NA	TRBV7-9	TRBJ2-5	NA
TGTGCCAGCAGCTTACTCGTGACGACTTCTTTTGAGCAGTTCTTC	CASSLLVTTSFEQFF	NA	TRBV11-2	TRBJ2-1	NA
TGTGCCAGCAGACTAGCGGGAGGCAATGAGCAGTTCTTC	CASRLAGGNEQFF	NA	TRBV25-1	TRBJ2-1	TRBD2
TGTGCCAGCAGGATGGGACAGGGCACTGAAGCTTTCTTT	CASRMGQGTEAFF	few	TRBV28	TRBJ1-1	TRBD1
TGCGCCAGCAGCTCCGGACTAGCGGGAAGCTCCTACAATGAGCAGTTCTTC	CASSSGLAGSSYNEQFF	NA	TRBV5-1	TRBJ2-1	TRBD2
TGCGCCAGCAAACTAGCGGGGGGCTTTAATGAGCAGTTCTTC	CASKLAGGFNEQFF	NA	TRBV5-1	TRBJ2-1	TRBD2
TGTGCCAGCAGCTTAGGGTGGGGGGTGGATGAGCAGTTCTTC	CASSLGWGVDEQFF	NA	TRBV7-8	TRBJ2-1	NA
TGTGCCAGCAGCTTCGAGACTAGCGGGAGGTACGAGCAGTACTTC	CASSFETSGRYEQYF	once	TRBV11-1	TRBJ2-7	TRBD2
TGTGCCAGCATTTGGGCCCGGGGTTCTGGTCAGCCCCAGCATTTT	CASIWARGSGQPQHF	NA	TRBV28	TRBJ1-5	NA
TGCGCCAGCAGCCGCCTGCCCACTAGCGGGGCTCACAATGAGCAGTTCTTC	CASSRLPTSGAHNEQFF	NA	TRBV4-1	TRBJ2-1	TRBD2
TGTGCCAGTAGTGGCGGGACTAGCGGGAGGGGGGAGCTGTTTTTT	CASSGGTSGRGELFF	NA	TRBV19	TRBJ2-2	TRBD2
TGTGCCATTCGCCGAAGCGGATCCACAGATGAGCAGTTCTTC	CAIRRSGSTDEQFF	once	TRBV27	TRBJ2-1	NA
TGCGCCAGCAGCATGGGACTTCCCGGGATACTAGAAGCTTTCTTT	CASSMGLPGILEAFF	NA	TRBV5-1	TRBJ1-1	NA
TGTGCCAGCAGCCAAGATAGGGGGTACGAGCAGTACTTC	CASSQDRGYEQYF	NA	TRBV4-2	TRBJ2-7	NA
TGTGCCACCAGCAACTGGAATCAGCCCCAGCATTTT	CATSNWNQPQHF	once	TRBV15	TRBJ1-5	NA
TGTGCCATCAGTGCGGGACAGGGGATGGACGAGCAGTACTTC	CAISAGQGMDEQYF	NA	TRBV10-3	TRBJ2-7	TRBD1
TGCGCCAGCAGCCGGGGCAGTGAGCAGTTCTTC	CASSRGSEQFF	once	TRBV4-1	TRBJ2-1	NA
TGCGCCAGCAGTGAGGTTGCGGGGGGGCCGACCACCGGGGAGCTGTTTTTT	CASSEVAGGPTTGELFF	once	TRBV10-1	TRBJ2-2	TRBD2
TGTGCCAGCAGCGAATACAGGGATAGCAATCAGCCCCAGCATTTT	CASSEYRDSNQPQHF	NA	TRBV2	TRBJ1-5	NA
TGTGCCAGCAGTCCTGGGTTGGGGCTAGCGGGAGACAATGAGCAGTTCTTC	CASSPGLGLAGDNEQFF	NA	TRBV28	TRBJ2-1	TRBD2
TGTGCCAGCAGCTTAGGACGGAGGGATGCAGATACGCAGTATTTT	CASSLGRRDADTQYF	NA	TRBV11-3	TRBJ2-3	NA